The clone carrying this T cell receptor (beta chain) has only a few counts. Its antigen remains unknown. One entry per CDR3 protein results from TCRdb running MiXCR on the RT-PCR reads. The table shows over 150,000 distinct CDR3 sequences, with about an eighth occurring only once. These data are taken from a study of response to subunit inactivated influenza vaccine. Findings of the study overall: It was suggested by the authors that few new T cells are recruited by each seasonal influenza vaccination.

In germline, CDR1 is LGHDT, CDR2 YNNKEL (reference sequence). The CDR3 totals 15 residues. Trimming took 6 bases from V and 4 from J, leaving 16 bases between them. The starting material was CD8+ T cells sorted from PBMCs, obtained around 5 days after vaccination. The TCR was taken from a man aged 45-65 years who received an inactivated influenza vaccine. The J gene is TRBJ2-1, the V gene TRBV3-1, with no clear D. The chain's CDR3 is CASSYSEQPYNEQFF. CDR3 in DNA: TGTGCCAGCAGTTACTCGGAACAACCTTACAATGAGCAGTTCTTC.